This T cell receptor beta chain was found in a study of CD8 T cells in Susac syndrome. Random hexamers were used to reverse transcribe an amount of roughly 0.5 to 1 ug RNA. TCRdb ran MiXCR on the immunoSEQ multiplex PCR reads and lists one entry per CDR3 protein. The data hold roughly 190,000 distinct CDR3 sequences, with over 85% observed a single time. The germline gives CDR1 MDHEN, CDR2 SYDVKM. The germline V and J ends were trimmed by 3 bases and 1 base, with 15 bases remaining between them. The CDR3 loop spans 17 amino acids. The TCR originated in a human donor in good health. This chain joins TRBV28 and TRBJ2-2; the D gene is possibly TRBD1 (6 bases). Sequences were obtained from CD4+ T cells from PBMCs. The CDR3 DNA is TGTGCCAGCAGTTTCCAATGGGGGCACGAGAACACCGGGGAGCTGTTTTTT. This gives the protein CASSFQWGHENTGELFF.